This note documents a single T cell receptor (beta chain) sequence. Its antigen is currently unknown. For the second PCR, which ran for 7 to 11 cycles, a sample-barcoded 5' primer and a J-beta primer mix were used. CDR3-containing paired-end reads numbered at least 2.5 million in each sample. From the 5' RACE reads, TCRdb called clonotypes with MiXCR, one entry per CDR3 protein. This sample has around 1,500,000 distinct CDR3 sequences; 40% to 50% occur once, and the top ten carry 7.9%. The sample is drawn from a study of blood T cells in healthy people across ages. General study results and limits: TCR beta diversity per million T cells fell roughly linearly with age.

This CDR3 has 14 amino acids. V was pared by 1 base and J by 7 bases, with 6 bases of the junction left unmatched. The V gene's germline CDR1 is MGHDK and CDR2 SYGVNS. The gene calls are TRBV25-1 and TRBJ2-7, with 8 nucleotides matching TRBD2. The TCR sequence derives from a woman aged 18-30 years in good health. Material for sequencing was blood. Written as DNA, the CDR3 is TGTGCCAGCAGTGAATTCGGACTAGCCGCGGAGCAGTACTTC. Translated, it gives CASSEFGLAAEQYF.